Listed below are T cell receptor beta chains from one sample, sequenced in a study of blood T cell repertoires in COVID-19. Data came from immunoSEQ multiplex PCR; TCRdb stores just in-frame clones and leaves some out. The data show roughly 250,000 clones, 86% seen once. The sequenced sample consisted of PBMCs or T cells enriched from blood (not recorded which). These receptors were collected from a woman between 40 and 55 years old with acute COVID-19. Each CDR3 is given with its conserved first and last residue. The order of the fields is D gene, J gene, V gene, clone size, CDR3 protein, CDR3 DNA. A D gene is named only where the DNA matches it firmly. Clone size is given for some rows only: seen once, a few or many times, or a class if the clone is expanded.

>.|TRBJ2-2|TRBV6-5|.
CASRTLANTGELFF
TGTGCCAGCAGAACTCTAGCGAACACCGGGGAGCTGTTTTTT
>.|TRBJ1-1|TRBV7-4|few
CASSLKTGGTEAFF
TGTGCCAGCAGCTTGAAGACGGGGGGCACTGAAGCTTTCTTT
>.|TRBJ2-2|TRBV30|.
CAWSSTNTGELFF
TGTGCCTGGAGTTCCACAAACACCGGGGAGCTGTTTTTT
>TRBD1|TRBJ2-5|TRBV9|.
CASSVGQGQYQETQYF
TGTGCCAGCAGCGTAGGACAGGGGCAGTACCAAGAGACCCAGTACTTC
>TRBD2|TRBJ2-3|TRBV5-1|.
CASSFDGTYGTRMQYF
TGCGCCAGCAGCTTCGACGGGACCTATGGGACTAGAATGCAGTATTTT
>TRBD2|TRBJ2-2|TRBV5-4|once
CASSQILAGATGELFF
TGTGCCAGCAGCCAAATTTTAGCGGGAGCGACCGGGGAGCTGTTTTTT
>TRBD1|TRBJ1-1|TRBV5-4|.
CASSSGTVFDTEAFF
TGTGCCAGCAGCTCTGGGACAGTGTTTGACACTGAAGCTTTCTTT
>.|TRBJ2-7|TRBV2|.
CASSEGASYEQYF
TGTGCCAGCAGTGAGGGGGCCTCCTACGAGCAGTACTTC
>.|TRBJ1-6|TRBV5-6|.
CASQERGSSYNSPLHF
TGTGCCAGCCAGGAAAGGGGGAGCTCCTATAATTCACCCCTCCACTTT
>TRBD1|TRBJ2-7|TRBV5-6|.
CASSRQGYPEQYF
TGTGCCAGCAGCCGACAGGGGTACCCCGAGCAGTACTTC
>.|TRBJ2-5|TRBV14|once
CASSHSLFRGYGETQYF
TGTGCCAGCAGCCATAGTTTGTTTAGGGGATATGGAGAGACCCAGTACTTC
>.|TRBJ2-7|TRBV11-3|.
CASSRRASTGEQYF
TGTGCCAGCAGCCGGAGGGCTAGTACCGGAGAGCAGTACTTC
>TRBD2|TRBJ2-2|TRBV5-6|.
CASSLVAGANTGELFF
TGTGCCAGCAGCTTGGTTGCGGGGGCGAACACCGGGGAGCTGTTTTTT
>.|TRBJ2-7|TRBV2|.
CASTLTVYEQYF
TGTGCCAGCACCCTAACTGTTTACGAGCAGTACTTC
>.|TRBJ1-1|TRBV15|.
CATSRRRGGTEAFF
TGTGCCACCAGCAGAAGAAGGGGAGGCACTGAAGCTTTCTTT
>.|TRBJ2-5|TRBV2|.
CATWFGETQYF
TGTGCCACCTGGTTCGGAGAGACCCAGTACTTC
>TRBD2|TRBJ2-1|TRBV7-3|.
CASSIKAGGAYNEQFF
TGTGCCAGCAGCATAAAAGCGGGGGGAGCCTACAATGAGCAGTTCTTC
>TRBD2|TRBJ2-7|TRBV30|.
CAWSSTSGLAGVEQYF
TGTGCCTGGAGTTCCACCTCCGGACTAGCGGGAGTCGAGCAGTACTTC
>TRBD2|TRBJ2-2|TRBV5-1|.
CASSLLAGATGELFF
TGCGCCAGCAGCTTACTAGCGGGAGCCACCGGGGAGCTGTTTTTT
>TRBD1|TRBJ1-1|TRBV24-1|.
CATSDSDRTEAFF
TGTGCCACCAGTGATTCGGACAGGACTGAAGCTTTCTTT
>.|TRBJ2-3|TRBV19|.
CASSIGGRADTQYF
TGTGCCAGTAGTATTGGAGGGCGAGCAGATACGCAGTATTTT
>TRBD2|TRBJ2-1|TRBV11-2|.
CASSLAGTSALNEQFF
TGTGCCAGCAGCTTAGCCGGGACTAGCGCGCTCAATGAGCAGTTCTTC
>.|TRBJ2-3|TRBV5-6|once
CASVEGTLTDTQYF
TGTGCCAGCGTCGAGGGTACCCTCACAGATACGCAGTATTTT
>.|TRBJ2-2|TRBV5-1|.
CASRIATNTGELFF
TGCGCCAGCAGAATAGCAACGAACACCGGGGAGCTGTTTTTT
>TRBD1|TRBJ2-3|TRBV30|.
CAWSRDSSTDTQYF
TGTGCCTGGAGTCGGGACAGCAGCACAGATACGCAGTATTTT
>TRBD2|TRBJ2-7|TRBV4-1|.
CASSIQREQARDRYYEQYF
TGCGCCAGCAGCATTCAGCGGGAGCAGGCCCGAGACAGATACTACGAGCAGTACTTC
>.|TRBJ2-7|TRBV25-1|.
CASSEGTLFSYEQYF
TGTGCCAGCAGTGAAGGGACATTATTCTCCTACGAGCAGTACTTC
>TRBD2|TRBJ2-3|TRBV5-8|.
CASSRGLAGGTDTQYF
TGTGCCAGCAGCCGGGGACTAGCGGGAGGCACAGATACGCAGTATTTT
>.|TRBJ1-1|TRBV2|.
CASSERTLRSEAFF
TGTGCCAGCAGTGAAAGGACACTACGTAGCGAAGCTTTCTTT
>TRBD2|TRBJ2-1|TRBV7-2|.
CASSLAGGPYEQFF
TGTGCCAGCAGCTTAGCGGGAGGGCCTTATGAGCAGTTCTTC
>TRBD1|TRBJ2-2|TRBV5-5|once
CASSSPDRFNTGELFF
TGTGCCAGCAGCAGCCCGGACAGGTTTAACACCGGGGAGCTGTTTTTT
>TRBD1|TRBJ2-3|TRBV5-1|.
CASSPGGGSSDTQYF
TGCGCCAGCAGCCCAGGGGGCGGTAGTTCCGATACGCAGTATTTT
>.|TRBJ1-5|TRBV25-1|.
CASSEQGINQPQHF
TGTGCCAGCAGTGAACAGGGAATCAATCAGCCCCAGCATTTT
>.|TRBJ1-2|TRBV14|.
CASSWTASNGYTF
TGTGCCAGCAGCTGGACAGCTTCCAATGGCTACACCTTC
>.|TRBJ2-1|TRBV9|.
CASSVAGAGPSYNEQFF
TGTGCCAGCAGCGTAGCGGGAGCGGGCCCTTCCTACAATGAGCAGTTCTTC
>TRBD1|TRBJ2-7|TRBV7-6|.
CASSLRTGHSYEQYF
TGTGCCAGCAGCCTCCGGACAGGGCACTCCTACGAGCAGTACTTC
>.|TRBJ2-1|TRBV11-2|.
CASSFEFGSHNEQFF
TGTGCCAGCAGCTTCGAATTCGGGAGTCACAATGAGCAGTTCTTC
>.|TRBJ1-1|TRBV19|.
CASSIQGLGTEAFF
TGTGCCAGTAGTATTCAGGGATTAGGAACTGAAGCTTTCTTT
>TRBD2|TRBJ2-1|TRBV19|.
CASSIGKRSGRGGSYNEQFF
TGTGCCAGTAGTATTGGGAAGCGCAGCGGGAGAGGCGGCTCCTACAATGAGCAGTTCTTC
>TRBD1|TRBJ2-7|TRBV29-1|few
CSGGRDRGYEQYF
TGCAGCGGGGGTCGGGACAGGGGATACGAGCAGTACTTC